What follows are 26 T cell receptor beta chains derived from one specimen sequenced in a study of early T cells in non-severe SARS-CoV-2 infection. TCRdb used MiXCR to reprocess the 5' RACE reads, holding one entry per CDR3 protein. This table holds 50,000 to 70,000 distinct CDR3 sequences, about 16% found once. Sequences were derived from whole blood, sampled at baseline. The receptors shown here come from an adult who was a healthcare worker with PCR-confirmed SARS-CoV-2 infection or an uninfected control (not recorded which).

V usage is TRBV5-6 and J usage is TRBJ1-5, with D perhaps TRBD1 (6 bases). The germline V and J ends were trimmed by 4 bases and 7 bases, with 15 bases remaining between them. The CDR3 contains 14 residues. Germline V CDR1 and CDR2: SGHDT, YYEEEE. The CDR3 spells CASSGGAGRQPQHF. The CDR3 DNA reads TGTGCCAGCAGCGGGGGGGCCGGGAGACAGCCCCAGCATTTT. Looking up the rest from reference TRBV5-6 and TRBJ1-5 gives the full variable domain: DAGVTQSPTHLIKTRGQQVTLRCSPKSGHDTVSWYQQALGQGPQFIFQYYEEEERQRGNFPDRFSGHQFPNYSSELNVNALLLGDSALYLCASSGGAGRQPQHFGDGTRLSIL.

The gene calls are TRBV3-2 and TRBJ1-1. TRBV3-2 is tagged as a pseudogene. CDR3 length equals 14 residues. CDR3 sequence (DNA): TGTGCCAGCAGCCGAGAAGAACCGAACACTGAAGCTTTCTTT. Translation gives CASSREEPNTEAFF.

The rearrangement uses TRBV28 and TRBJ1-1, with a possible D match to TRBD1 (5 bases). V was clipped by 7 bases and J by 3 bases, with 12 bases between them. This CDR3 has 13 amino acids. The germline V gene encodes CDR1 MDHEN and CDR2 SYDVKM. This chain's CDR3 is CASNGALHTEAFF. CDR3 nucleotide sequence: TGTGCCAGCAATGGGGCACTCCACACTGAAGCTTTCTTT. Variable domain in full (rest from reference TRBV28 and TRBJ1-1): DVKVTQSSRYLVKRTGEKVFLECVQDMDHENMFWYRQDPGLGLRLIYFSYDVKMKEKGDIPEGYSVSREKKERFSLILESASTNQTSMYLCASNGALHTEAFFGQGTRLTVV.

This clonotype was seen a few times. The chain couples TRBV6-5 to TRBJ2-1, with D perhaps matching TRBD2 (6 bases). CDR1 and CDR2 (germline): MNHEY, SVGAGI. This CDR3 spans 17 amino acids. V was pared by 7 bases and J by 9 bases, with 28 bases between. The chain's CDR3 is CASKTLGAAGGTIEQFF. The CDR3 DNA follows: TGTGCCAGCAAAACACTAGGGGCAGCCGGGGGTACGATTGAGCAGTTCTTC.

The chain couples TRBV24-1 to TRBJ1-5; no firm D call. Germline values: CDR1 KGHDR, CDR2 SFDVKD. Trimming removed 5 bases at V and 7 bases at J, with 8 bases between. The CDR3 is 12 residues long. CDR3 amino acids: CATSALGQPQHF. Written as DNA, the CDR3 is TGTGCCACCAGTGCCTTGGGGCAGCCCCAGCATTTT.

This clonotype occurred many times. The rearrangement uses TRBV12-3 or TRBV12-4 and TRBJ1-2; the D gene is possibly TRBD1 (5 bases). Trimming shortened V by 5 bases and J by 3 bases, and 10 bases separated the two germline ends. There are 13 residues in the CDR3. Here the CDR3 DNA reads TGTGCCAGCAGTGAGGGGAGGCACTATGGCTACACCTTC. This codes for CASSEGRHYGYTF.

This chain connects TRBV11-2 to TRBJ2-7; no clear D. Germline loops: CDR1 SGHAT, CDR2 FQNNGV. The CDR3 consists of 13 residues. V was trimmed by 1 base and J by 4 bases, leaving 8 bases between them. The chain's CDR3 is CASSLVLLYEQYF. CDR3 nucleotides: TGTGCCAGCAGCTTAGTCCTACTATACGAGCAGTACTTC.

This clonotype was recorded at least ten times. The gene calls are TRBV12-3 or TRBV12-4 and TRBJ1-1; a weak D match, TRBD1 (5 bases). This CDR3 contains 12 residues. V was pared by 3 bases and J by 7 bases, with 9 bases between. Here the CDR3 reads CASSFEGFEAFF. CDR3 DNA sequence: TGTGCCAGCAGTTTTGAGGGGTTTGAAGCTTTCTTT.

This clonotype showed up just a few times. The chain combines TRBV29-1 with TRBJ1-3; D is ambiguous. Trimming shortened V by 4 bases and J by 0 bases, and 10 bases separated the two germline ends. CDR1 is SQVTM, CDR2 ANQGSEA, per germline. The CDR3 has 14 residues. The CDR3 region has the DNA TGCAGCGTTGGGGCCGGGGTCTCTGGAAACACCATATATTTT. This gives the protein CSVGAGVSGNTIYF.

This clonotype was seen a few times. The rearrangement joins TRBV5-5 to TRBJ1-1; D is undetermined. Germline V gene sequence: CDR1 SGHKS, CDR2 YYEKEE (reference sequence). Between the trimmed V and J ends, which lost 4 bases and 4 bases, there was a span of 17 bases. This CDR3 comprises 15 residues. Here the CDR3 DNA reads TGTGCCAGCAGCCCGGAGCCATTCCGGGGCACTGAAGCTTTCTTT. Residues: CASSPEPFRGTEAFF.

The chain carries TRBV28 and TRBJ1-1, with 9 nucleotides matching TRBD1. This CDR3 region has 15 residues. Germline V gene data show CDR1 as MDHEN and CDR2 as SYDVKM. Trimming at V came to 0 bases and at J to 4 bases, leaving 3 bases not matched to a gene. The CDR3 DNA follows: TGTGCCAGCAGTTTATGGGGGACAGGGACCACTGAAGCTTTCTTT. Protein: CASSLWGTGTTEAFF.

This clonotype was counted at least ten times. The chain has TRBV7-9 and TRBJ1-1; a possible D gene is TRBD1 (5 bases). The CDR3 runs 13 residues. Germline-derived CDR1 and CDR2 are SEHNR and FQNEAQ (reference sequence). Trimming cost V 3 bases and J 6 bases, with 11 bases left between them. DNA for the CDR3: TGTGCCAGCAGCTTTACAGGTGAGGCTGAAGCTTTCTTT. Translating it yields CASSFTGEAEAFF.

This chain joins TRBV6-2 or TRBV6-3 and TRBJ1-1, with TRBD1 matching over 7 bases. Germline CDR1 is MNHEY and CDR2 is SVGEGT. This CDR3 is built from 12 residues. J was trimmed by 3 bases and V by 7 bases; bases with no gene match: 2. The CDR3 coding sequence is TGTGCCAGCACCCAGGGGGACACTGAAGCTTTCTTT. It encodes CASTQGDTEAFF.

This chain joins TRBV13 and TRBJ2-3; D call uncertain. Looked up from germline, CDR1 is PRHDT and CDR2 is FYEKMQ (reference sequence). Trimming removed 4 bases from V and 4 bases from J, with 15 bases in between. CDR3 length: 15 amino acids. CDR3 protein: CASSSLSRTPDTQYF. As DNA, the CDR3 is TGTGCCAGCAGCTCCCTCAGCCGAACGCCAGATACGCAGTATTTT.

This clonotype was recorded at least ten times. The rearrangement uses TRBV4-1 and TRBJ2-5; 11 nucleotides line up with TRBD2. Germline-derived CDR1 and CDR2 are MGHRA and YSYEKL. The CDR3 totals 17 residues. Losses at the gene ends were 3 bases for V and 5 bases for J; bases not matched to a gene: 11. CDR3: CASSQNPLAGGRETQYF. The CDR3 DNA follows: TGCGCCAGCAGCCAGAACCCCCTAGCGGGGGGCAGGGAGACCCAGTACTTC.

The CDR3 protein is CASSSDGGRGTDTQYF. CDR3 DNA: TGTGCCAGCAGCTCCGACGGGGGGCGAGGCACAGATACGCAGTATTTT. The genes are TRBV7-9 and TRBJ2-3; possibly TRBD2 for D (7 bases). V was shortened by 4 bases and J by 1 base, with 15 bases between the two germline ends. CDR1 and CDR2 (germline): SEHNR, FQNEAQ (reference sequence). The CDR3 length is 16 residues. The variable domain in full, completed from reference TRBV7-9 and TRBJ2-3, reads DTGVSQNPRHKITKRGQNVTFRCDPISEHNRLYWYRQTLGQGPEFLTYFQNEAQLEKSRLLSDRFSAERPKGSFSTLEIQRTEQGDSAMYLCASSSDGGRGTDTQYFGPGTRLTVL.

Comments on this clonotype: A junction boundary mismatches the germline segment, possibly from a read error. The chain is built from TRBV7-9 and TRBJ1-1, with D hard to call. The CDR3 runs 15 residues. Germline loops: CDR1 SEHNR, CDR2 FQNEAQ (reference sequence). CDR3 bases: TGTGCCAGCAGCTTAATAAAGGTCGGGAACATTGAAGCTTTCTTT. It translates to CASSLIKVGNIEAFF.

To note about this clonotype: The junction departs from germline at one end; a sequencing error may be responsible. The genes are TRBV18 and TRBJ2-7, with 9 bases lining up with TRBD2. This CDR3 is built from 15 residues. Germline CDR1 reads KGHSH; CDR2 reads LQKENI. In DNA form, the CDR3 reads TGTGCCAGCAGCTGGCCCGGGACTAGCTCCCACGAGCAGTACTTC. This translates into CASSWPGTSSHEQYF. Full variable domain (missing parts from reference TRBV18 and TRBJ2-7): NAGVMQNPRHLVRRRGQEARLRCSPMKGHSHVYWYRQLPEEGLKFMVYLQKENIIDESGMPKERFSAEFPKEGPSILRIQQVVRGDSAAYFCASSWPGTSSHEQYFGPGTRLTVT.

The chain carries TRBV14 and TRBJ1-2, with unresolved D. The V end lost 4 bases, the J end lost 4 bases, and 13 bases lay between the germline ends. Germline CDR1 is SGHDN and CDR2 is FVKESK. The CDR3 is made up of 14 amino acids. CDR3 sequence: CASSPLGPTYGYTF. The CDR3 region has the DNA TGTGCCAGCAGCCCGCTTGGGCCAACCTATGGCTACACCTTC.

This clonotype has just a few counts. J is TRBJ2-5 and V is TRBV12-3 or TRBV12-4; D uncertain. Trimming pared 3 bases from V and 5 bases from J, leaving 13 bases between. The CDR3 runs 14 residues. CDR3 nucleotides: TGTGCCAGCAGTTTTTCCGGCCATCTTGAGACCCAGTACTTC. Amino acid sequence: CASSFSGHLETQYF.

The sample holds a few counts of this clonotype. The V and J genes are TRBV29-1 and TRBJ1-1; D ambiguous. V was trimmed by 6 bases and J by 8 bases, leaving 10 bases between them. Germline V lookup: CDR1 SQVTM, CDR2 ANQGSEA. The CDR3 spans 10 residues. CDR3 coding DNA: TGCAGCGTGCGGGGAGGGGAAGCTTTCTTT. Protein sequence: CSVRGGEAFF.

The chain joins TRBV19 to TRBJ2-1, with D uncertain. This CDR3 spans 14 amino acids. V lost 1 base and J lost 6, with 10 bases in between. Per the germline V gene, CDR1 is LNHDA and CDR2 is SQIVND (reference sequence). The CDR3 sequence is CASSIGGNFNEQFF. CDR3 coding DNA: TGTGCCAGTAGTATAGGGGGTAATTTCAATGAGCAGTTCTTC.

The sample holds a few counts of this clonotype. The V gene is TRBV30, the J gene TRBJ2-5; weak D call: TRBD2 (5 bases). CDR1 is GTSNPN and CDR2 is SVGIG in the germline V gene (reference sequence). CDR3 size: 12 residues. V dropped 1 base and J dropped 4 bases, with 7 bases sitting between them. CDR3 nucleotide sequence: TGTGCCTGGAGTGGTAGCGTAGAGACCCAGTACTTC. Residues: CAWSGSVETQYF.

This sequence joins TRBV6-6 and TRBJ2-2; 8 positions match TRBD2. The germline V gene encodes CDR1 MNHNY and CDR2 SVGAGI (reference sequence). Trimming cost V 2 bases and J 7 bases; bases outside gene matches: 12. The CDR3 has 17 residues. The CDR3 is CASSYGASGLWDGELFF. Written as DNA, the CDR3 is TGTGCCAGCAGTTACGGGGCTAGCGGGCTATGGGACGGGGAGCTGTTTTTT.

In its sample, this clonotype was seen a few times. The chain carries TRBV6-5 and TRBJ2-1, with a weak D call TRBD1 (6 bases). Trimming removed 7 bases at V and 0 bases at J, with 13 bases between. CDR1 is MNHEY, CDR2 SVGAGI, per germline. This CDR3 comprises 15 residues. The CDR3 protein is CASTWARGSYNEQFF. CDR3 DNA sequence: TGTGCCAGCACCTGGGCCAGGGGCTCCTACAATGAGCAGTTCTTC.

This chain joins TRBV6-6 and TRBJ2-3; D possibly uses TRBD1 or TRBD2 (5 bases each). V was trimmed by 0 bases and J by 9 bases, leaving 10 bases between them. From germline, CDR1 is MNHNY and CDR2 SVGAGI (reference sequence). The CDR3 spans 13 residues. The DNA for the CDR3 is TGTGCCAGCAGTTACTCGGCCGGGGACACGCAGTATTTT. Protein product: CASSYSAGDTQYF.